The 19 T cell receptor beta chains in this list originate from one sample, sequenced in a study of OX40 agonist ivuxolimab in advanced cancers. Sequencing used immunoSEQ multiplex PCR; TCRdb keeps in-frame clones, though not all of them. Found here are around 66,000 clones, about 85% of them singletons; the top ten hold less than 0.45%. Sequences were derived from CD4+ or CD8+ T cells sorted from blood, sampled in a trial of the OX40 agonist ivuxolimab. The receptors derive from an adult with an advanced solid tumor such as melanoma, head and neck, liver or kidney cancer.

The chain uses TRBV7-9 and TRBJ2-1; 8 bases are shared with TRBD1. This CDR3 has 15 amino acids. With 1 base clipped from V and 4 bases from J, the junction kept 3 bases outside the gene matches. CDR1 SEHNR and CDR2 FQNEAQ come from the germline V gene (reference sequence). CDR3 nucleotides: TGTGCCAGCAGCTTAGGGACAGGGCTGTACAATGAGCAGTTCTTC. It encodes CASSLGTGLYNEQFF.

J is TRBJ1-3 and V is TRBV2, with a weak D call TRBD1 (5 bases). CDR3 length: 17 residues. The V and J ends lost 1 base and 1 base respectively, with 14 bases between them. In germline, CDR1 is SNHLY, CDR2 FYNNEI. The CDR3 loop reads CASSEGLWGESGNTIYF. The CDR3 DNA follows: TGTGCCAGCAGTGAAGGCTTGTGGGGGGAATCTGGAAACACCATATATTTT.

CDR3 residues: CASSLSVRGGRETQYF. CDR3 in DNA: TGTGCCAGCAGCCTCAGCGTTAGAGGGGGTCGAGAGACCCAGTACTTC. The rearrangement uses TRBV7-8 and TRBJ2-5, with D possibly being TRBD1 (6 bases). The germline V and J ends were trimmed by 5 bases and 4 bases, with 20 bases remaining between them. Germline V lookup: CDR1 SGHVS, CDR2 FQNEAQ. The CDR3 extends over 16 amino acids.

The chain is built from TRBV6-5 and TRBJ2-1; weak D call: TRBD2 (5 bases). The V end was cut by 5 bases, the J end by 1 base, with 12 bases between. CDR3 length equals 15 residues. The germline CDR1 and CDR2 sequences are MNHEY and SVGAGI. CDR3 in amino acids: CASSQTRVSYNEQFF. The DNA for the CDR3 is TGTGCCAGCAGTCAGACGCGGGTATCCTACAATGAGCAGTTCTTC.

This clone was seen only a few times. The J gene is TRBJ1-3, the V gene TRBV19; 7 positions agree with TRBD1. Germline V gene lookup returns CDR1 LNHDA and CDR2 SQIVND (reference sequence). The V gene end was trimmed by 5 bases and the J gene end by 1 base; junction bases not matched to a gene: 5. The CDR3 runs 15 residues. In nucleotides, the CDR3 is TGTGCCAGTAGTGTCACAGGGGATTCTGGAAACACCATATATTTT. It yields the protein CASSVTGDSGNTIYF.

The V call is TRBV6-5, the J call TRBJ2-7; the D call may be TRBD1 or TRBD2 (5 bases each). Per germline, CDR1 MNHEY and CDR2 SVGAGI. Trimming took off 10 bases at V and 3 bases at J, with 16 bases between the two ends. This CDR3 comprises 13 residues. The CDR3: CAITRGPGYEQYF. The CDR3 nucleotides are TGTGCCATCACACGGGGCCCGGGCTACGAGCAGTACTTC.

The chain couples TRBV6-5 to TRBJ2-5, with D uncertain. Trimming pared 0 bases from V and 5 bases from J, leaving 7 bases between. The CDR3 loop spans 13 amino acids. Germline CDR1 is MNHEY and CDR2 is SVGAGI. CDR3 DNA sequence: TGTGCCAGCAGTTACTCGATAAAGGAGACCCAGTACTTC. It codes for CASSYSIKETQYF.

This rearrangement joins TRBV9 to TRBJ2-3; 8 nucleotides agree with TRBD1. After removal of 0 bases from V and 3 bases from J, the junction contained 3 bases not matched to a gene. This CDR3 is 15 amino acids long. The V gene's germline CDR1 is SGDLS and CDR2 YYNGEE. CDR3 sequence: CASSVGTGWTDTQYF. In DNA form, the CDR3 reads TGTGCCAGCAGCGTAGGGACAGGGTGGACAGATACGCAGTATTTT.

The CDR3 DNA is TGTGCCAGCAGCCGTAGTTTTGGGACTGAAGCTTTCTTT. This translates into CASSRSFGTEAFF. This chain connects TRBV7-2 to TRBJ1-1; D is undetermined. The CDR3 runs 13 residues. Trimming shortened V by 5 bases and J by 5 bases, and 12 bases separated the two germline ends. CDR1 SGHTA and CDR2 FQGNSA come from the germline V gene.

The chain links TRBV19 to TRBJ2-7, with D perhaps matching TRBD1 or TRBD2 (5 bases each). This CDR3 contains 16 residues. V lost 4 bases and J 3 bases, leaving 19 bases between the germline ends. CDR1 and CDR2 from the germline V gene are LNHDA and SQIVND (reference sequence). CDR3 DNA: TGTGCCAGTAGTAGGGACGCCGGTCCCGGCGGCTACGAGCAGTACTTC. It encodes CASSRDAGPGGYEQYF.

The rearrangement links TRBV19 to TRBJ2-7, with 9 positions matching TRBD1. The ends lost 10 bases at V and 2 bases at J; junction bases unmatched: 9. From germline, CDR1 is LNHDA and CDR2 SQIVND (reference sequence). The CDR3 totals 14 residues. CDR3 loop: CATALGTGTYEQYF. Written as DNA, the CDR3 is TGTGCCACAGCCCTAGGGACAGGGACCTACGAGCAGTACTTC.

The chain links TRBV21-1 to TRBJ2-3. TRBV21-1 is a pseudogene locus. CDR3 length equals 17 residues. Here the CDR3 DNA reads TGTGCCAGCCAGGGGGGGACCGTCCTGGGGCGGGAACATACGCAGTATTTT. Residues: CASQGGTVLGREHTQYF.

The rearrangement links TRBV18 to TRBJ1-1; TRBD1 is a possible D gene (5 bases). Trimming left V 3 bases short and J 3 bases short, with 11 bases between. The germline gives CDR1 KGHSH, CDR2 LQKENI. This CDR3 is 14 amino acids long. The CDR3 coding sequence is TGTGCCAGCTCACCCGGGACGAGGGACACTGAAGCTTTCTTT. Its translation is CASSPGTRDTEAFF.

The chain is built from TRBV6-5 and TRBJ2-7; maybe TRBD1 (5 bases). Per the germline V gene, CDR1 is MNHEY and CDR2 is SVGAGI. V was trimmed by 2 bases and J by 3 bases, leaving 17 bases between them. The CDR3 runs to 16 residues. The CDR3 nucleotides are TGTGCCAGCAGTTACAACCTGTTAGGGGCCGACTACGAGCAGTACTTC. It translates to CASSYNLLGADYEQYF.

The chain has TRBV6-5 and TRBJ2-5, with D tentatively TRBD1 or TRBD2 (5 bases each). CDR1 MNHEY and CDR2 SVGAGI come from the germline V gene. The CDR3 contains 15 residues. Trimming stripped 5 bases from V and 5 bases from J, with 18 bases between. Here the CDR3 reads CASSPVRVGTETQYF. The CDR3 DNA follows: TGTGCCAGCAGTCCCGTGCGAGTGGGGACGGAGACCCAGTACTTC.

The chain is built from TRBV30 and TRBJ1-6, with no clear D. Trimming removed 6 bases at V and 0 bases at J, with 6 bases between. Germline V gene lookup returns CDR1 GTSNPN and CDR2 SVGIG (reference sequence). This CDR3 region has 13 residues. The CDR3 bases are TGTGCCTGCCAGAGCTCCTATAATTCACCCCTCCACTTT. As protein: CACQSSYNSPLHF.

The chain has TRBV7-9 and TRBJ1-2, with 9 bases identical to TRBD1. This CDR3 comprises 15 residues. The germline V gene encodes CDR1 SEHNR and CDR2 FQNEAQ (reference sequence). V shed 4 bases and J 1 base; nucleotides not matched to a gene: 4. The DNA of the CDR3 is TGTGCCAGCAGCTCGGGACAGGGTCTTAACTATGGCTACACCTTC. It specifies CASSSGQGLNYGYTF. Based on the CDR3 plus reference TRBV7-9 and TRBJ1-2, the full variable domain is DTGVSQNPRHKITKRGQNVTFRCDPISEHNRLYWYRQTLGQGPEFLTYFQNEAQLEKSRLLSDRFSAERPKGSFSTLEIQRTEQGDSAMYLCASSSGQGLNYGYTFGSGTRLTVV.

The gene calls are TRBV4-2 and TRBJ2-7; 7 bases fit TRBD2. The CDR3 is 16 amino acids. V lost 5 bases, J lost 0 bases, and 10 bases stayed unmatched. Germline CDR1 LGHNA, CDR2 YNFKEQ. The CDR3 sequence: CASSFPRGGGSYEQYF. CDR3 DNA sequence: TGTGCCAGCAGCTTCCCGCGGGGCGGGGGCTCCTACGAGCAGTACTTC.

The chain links TRBV6-6 to TRBJ1-6, with D possibly being TRBD1 (5 bases). The CDR3 covers 14 residues. Germline CDR1 and CDR2: MNHNY and SVGAGI (reference sequence). V dropped 5 bases and J dropped 7 bases, with 12 bases sitting between them. The CDR3 region has the DNA TGTGCCAGCAGTATTGACAGACAGAATTCACCCCTCCACTTT. Residues: CASSIDRQNSPLHF.